This entry concerns a single TCR beta chain. Its antigen is as yet unknown. The data belong to a study of blood T cells in healthy people across ages. Study results and limitations: Any conclusive comparison of naive versus antigen-experienced cells was prevented by using unsorted PBMCs.

Through a sample-barcoded 5' primer and a J-beta primer mix, a second PCR was run for about 7 to 12 cycles. TCRdb re-analysed the 5' RACE reads in MiXCR, keeping a single row per CDR3 protein. The sample lists hundreds of thousands of distinct CDR3 sequences; roughly 50% were seen once. V was clipped by 3 bases and J by 5 bases; unmatched bases: 10. This CDR3 spans 16 amino acids. Germline V gene data show CDR1 as LNHNV and CDR2 as YYDKDF (reference sequence). The sample was blood. The clonotype comes from an older woman in good health. The gene calls are TRBV15 and TRBJ2-5; TRBD2 matches at 9 bases. The CDR3, as DNA: TGTGCCACCAGCAGCGTTAGCGGGAGAGCCTCGGAGACCCAGTACTTC. This translates into CATSSVSGRASETQYF.